This T cell receptor (beta chain) was sequenced for a study of beta chain features in type 1 diabetes. Findings and limits, study-wide: There was a possibility that cDNA sequencing over-represented cells with high TCR expression. In all four CD4+ subsets, TCRB CDR3 length was significantly, moderately reduced in type 1 diabetes.

Isolated RNA was reverse transcribed in full, so expressed TCRB transcripts were sequenced. There were approximately 3.7 million reads on average in the naive, central memory and regulatory T cell samples. Assay used: immunoSEQ multiplex PCR; TCRdb lists only in-frame clones, some missing. Of hundreds of thousands of clones listed, 11% are singletons. Concerning this clone: Its antigen is not identified.

Sequencing input: naive CD4+ T cells from blood. This sequence originates from a man aged 25-45 years with type 1 diabetes.

The CDR3 reads CASSDRQGYEQYF. The CDR3 nucleotides are TGTGCCAGCAGTGACCGACAGGGGTACGAGCAGTACTTC. The chain combines TRBV6-1 with TRBJ2-7, with 8 positions matching TRBD1. The CDR3 totals 13 residues. Germline CDR1 reads MNHNS; CDR2 reads SASEGT. The V gene end was trimmed by 3 bases and the J gene end by 4 bases; junction bases not matched to a gene: 2.